This T cell receptor (beta chain) derives from a study of T cell repertoires in cytomegalovirus infection. Study-wide background: TCR beta signatures that were public indicated CMV infection and matching HLA type.

Germline loops: CDR1 SGHTS, CDR2 YDEGEE. CDR3 size: 14 residues. The J segment lost 6 bases and the V segment lost 4 bases, leaving 6 bases of the junction unmatched. TCRdb re-called the reads with MiXCR, one entry per CDR3 protein. The data show 150,000 or so distinct CDR3 sequences, under 8% seen once. This clonotype was recorded at least ten times. Its antigen is unidentified. Study-level findings and limits: Ex vivo responses were dominated by HLA-C-restricted CMV-specific TCR beta clonotypes. Cumulative public TCR beta family frequency identified carriers of CMV plus the relevant HLA.

The sequence was obtained from a human donor in good health (CMV status not recorded). Some clones in this sample may be carry-over from other donors' samples. This chain joins TRBV5-8 and TRBJ2-7; 11 bases map to TRBD2. Sequencing used PBMCs. The CDR3: CASSQRLAGFEQYF. The CDR3 nucleotides are TGTGCCAGCAGCCAAAGACTAGCGGGGTTCGAGCAGTACTTC.